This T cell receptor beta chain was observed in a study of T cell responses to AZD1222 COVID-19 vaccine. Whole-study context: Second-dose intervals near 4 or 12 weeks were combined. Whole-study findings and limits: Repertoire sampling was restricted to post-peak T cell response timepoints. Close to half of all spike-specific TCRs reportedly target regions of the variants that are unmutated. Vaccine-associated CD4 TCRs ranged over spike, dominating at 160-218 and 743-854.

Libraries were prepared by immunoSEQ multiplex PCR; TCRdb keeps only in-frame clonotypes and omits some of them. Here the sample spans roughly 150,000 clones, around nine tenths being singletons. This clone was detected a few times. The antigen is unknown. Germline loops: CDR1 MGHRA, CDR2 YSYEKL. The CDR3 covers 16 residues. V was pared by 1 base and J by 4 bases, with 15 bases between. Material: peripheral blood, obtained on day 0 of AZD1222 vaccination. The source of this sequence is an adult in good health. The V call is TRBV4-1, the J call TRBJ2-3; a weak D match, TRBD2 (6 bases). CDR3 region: CASSQVAAGTSDTQYF. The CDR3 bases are TGCGCCAGCAGCCAAGTCGCGGCGGGGACCTCAGATACGCAGTATTTT.